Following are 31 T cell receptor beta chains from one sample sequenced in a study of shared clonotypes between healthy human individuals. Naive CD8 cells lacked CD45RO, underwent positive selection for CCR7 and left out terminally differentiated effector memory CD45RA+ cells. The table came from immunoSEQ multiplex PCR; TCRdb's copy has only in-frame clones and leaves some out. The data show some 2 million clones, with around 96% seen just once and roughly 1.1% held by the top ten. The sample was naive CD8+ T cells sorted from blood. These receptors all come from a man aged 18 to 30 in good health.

In DNA form, the CDR3 reads TGTGCCAGCAGCTCCGCGGGACAGGGGGCAGACTATGGCTACACCTTC. This encodes CASSSAGQGADYGYTF. V gene TRBV13 combines with J gene TRBJ1-2; 12 bases agree with TRBD1. CDR1 and CDR2 (germline): PRHDT, FYEKMQ (reference sequence). The CDR3 runs 16 residues. V trimming: 4 bases; J trimming: 3 bases; junction bases outside the gene matches: 6.

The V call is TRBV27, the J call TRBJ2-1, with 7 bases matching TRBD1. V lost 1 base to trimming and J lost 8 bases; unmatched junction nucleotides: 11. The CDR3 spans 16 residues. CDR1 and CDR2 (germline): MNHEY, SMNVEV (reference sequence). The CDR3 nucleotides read TGTGCCAGCAGTTTATTAAAGAGGACAGGTAATTATGAGCAGTTCTTC. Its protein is CASSLLKRTGNYEQFF.

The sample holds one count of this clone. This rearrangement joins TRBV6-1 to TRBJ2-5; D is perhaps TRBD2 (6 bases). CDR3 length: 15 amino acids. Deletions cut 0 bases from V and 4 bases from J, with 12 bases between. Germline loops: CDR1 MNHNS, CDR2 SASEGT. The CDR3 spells CASSEAGGPPETQYF. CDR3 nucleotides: TGTGCCAGCAGTGAAGCAGGAGGGCCGCCAGAGACCCAGTACTTC.

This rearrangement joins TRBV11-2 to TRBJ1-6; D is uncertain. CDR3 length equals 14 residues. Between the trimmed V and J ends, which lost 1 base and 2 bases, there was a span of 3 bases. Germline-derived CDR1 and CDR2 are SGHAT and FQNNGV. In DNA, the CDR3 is TGTGCCAGCAGCTTAGGGCCCTATAATTCACCCCTCCACTTT. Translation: CASSLGPYNSPLHF.

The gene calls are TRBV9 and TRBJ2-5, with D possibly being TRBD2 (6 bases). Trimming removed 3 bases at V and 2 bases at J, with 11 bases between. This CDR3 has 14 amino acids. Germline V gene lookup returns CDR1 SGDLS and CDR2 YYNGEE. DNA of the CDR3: TGTGCCAGCAGCGCGGAGGGACTTCAAGAGACCCAGTACTTC. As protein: CASSAEGLQETQYF.

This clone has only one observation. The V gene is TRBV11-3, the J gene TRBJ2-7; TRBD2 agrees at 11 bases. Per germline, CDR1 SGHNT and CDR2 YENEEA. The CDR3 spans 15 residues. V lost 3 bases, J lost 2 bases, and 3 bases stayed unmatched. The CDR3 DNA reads TGTGCCAGCAGCTTGGGACTAGCGGAGACCTACGAGCAGTACTTC. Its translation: CASSLGLAETYEQYF.

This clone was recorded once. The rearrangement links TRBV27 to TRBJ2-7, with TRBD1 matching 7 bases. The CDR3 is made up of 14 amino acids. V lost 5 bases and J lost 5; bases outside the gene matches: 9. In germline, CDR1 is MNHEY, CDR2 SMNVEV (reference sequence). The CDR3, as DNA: TGTGCCAGCAGTACCCGGGACAGTTCAAACGAGCAGTACTTC. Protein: CASSTRDSSNEQYF.

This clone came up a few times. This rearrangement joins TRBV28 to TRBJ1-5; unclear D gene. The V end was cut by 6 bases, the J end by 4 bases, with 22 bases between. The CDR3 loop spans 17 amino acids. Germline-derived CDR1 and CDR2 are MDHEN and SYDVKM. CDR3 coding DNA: TGTGCCAGCAGACCCCGCCCGACGGGGAGACCTAATCAGCCCCAGCATTTT. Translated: CASRPRPTGRPNQPQHF.

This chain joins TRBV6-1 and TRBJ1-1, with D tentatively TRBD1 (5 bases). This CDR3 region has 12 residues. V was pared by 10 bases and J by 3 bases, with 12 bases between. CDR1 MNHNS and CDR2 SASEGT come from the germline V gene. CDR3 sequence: CATRWGDTEAFF. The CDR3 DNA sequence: TGTGCCACTCGGTGGGGGGACACTGAAGCTTTCTTT.

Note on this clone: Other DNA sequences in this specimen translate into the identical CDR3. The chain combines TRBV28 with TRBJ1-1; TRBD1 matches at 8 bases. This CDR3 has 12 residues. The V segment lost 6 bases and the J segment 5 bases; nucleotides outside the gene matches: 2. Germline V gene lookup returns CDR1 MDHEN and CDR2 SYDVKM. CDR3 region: CASSYRGTEAFF. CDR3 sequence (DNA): TGTGCCAGCAGCTACAGGGGGACTGAAGCTTTCTTT.

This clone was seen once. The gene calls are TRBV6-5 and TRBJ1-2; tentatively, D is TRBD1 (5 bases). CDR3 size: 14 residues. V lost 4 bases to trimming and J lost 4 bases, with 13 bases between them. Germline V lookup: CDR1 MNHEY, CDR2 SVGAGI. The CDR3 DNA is TGTGCCAGCAGTTTACAGGAGGCCTTCTATGGCTACACCTTC. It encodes CASSLQEAFYGYTF.

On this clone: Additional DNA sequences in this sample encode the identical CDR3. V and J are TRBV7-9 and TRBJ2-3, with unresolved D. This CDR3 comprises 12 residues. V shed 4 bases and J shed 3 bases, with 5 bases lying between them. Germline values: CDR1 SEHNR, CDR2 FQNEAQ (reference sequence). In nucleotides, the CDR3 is TGTGCCAGCAGCTCCTCGACAGATACGCAGTATTTT. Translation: CASSSSTDTQYF.

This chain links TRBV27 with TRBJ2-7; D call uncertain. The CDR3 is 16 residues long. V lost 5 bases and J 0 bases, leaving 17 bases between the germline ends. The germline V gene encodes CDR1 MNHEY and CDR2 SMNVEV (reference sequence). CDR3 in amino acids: CASSPSVGPYSYEQYF. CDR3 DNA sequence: TGTGCCAGCAGTCCATCGGTAGGGCCTTACTCCTACGAGCAGTACTTC.

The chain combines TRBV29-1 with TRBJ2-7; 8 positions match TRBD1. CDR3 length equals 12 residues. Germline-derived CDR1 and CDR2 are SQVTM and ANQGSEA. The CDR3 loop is CSATGGGYEQYF. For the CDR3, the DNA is TGCAGTGCCACAGGGGGTGGTTACGAGCAGTACTTC.

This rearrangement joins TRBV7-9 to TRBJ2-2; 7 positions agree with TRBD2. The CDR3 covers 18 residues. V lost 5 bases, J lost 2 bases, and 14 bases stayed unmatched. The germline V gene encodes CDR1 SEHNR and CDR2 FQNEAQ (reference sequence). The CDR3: CASSGGVISTPNTGELFF. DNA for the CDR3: TGTGCCAGCAGCGGGGGGGTGATATCTACCCCCAACACCGGGGAGCTGTTTTTT.

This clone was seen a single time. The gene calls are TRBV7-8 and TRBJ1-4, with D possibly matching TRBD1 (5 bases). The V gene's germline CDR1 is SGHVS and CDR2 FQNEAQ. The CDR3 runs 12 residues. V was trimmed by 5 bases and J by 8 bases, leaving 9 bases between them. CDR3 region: CASSPGREKLFF. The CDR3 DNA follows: TGTGCCAGCAGCCCAGGGAGGGAAAAACTGTTTTTT.

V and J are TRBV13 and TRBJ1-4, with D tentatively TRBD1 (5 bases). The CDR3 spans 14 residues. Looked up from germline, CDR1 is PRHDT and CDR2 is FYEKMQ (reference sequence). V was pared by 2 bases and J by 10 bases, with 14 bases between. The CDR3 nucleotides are TGTGCCAGCAGCTTACGAGGGGCGGGTGCAAAACTGTTTTTT. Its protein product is CASSLRGAGAKLFF.

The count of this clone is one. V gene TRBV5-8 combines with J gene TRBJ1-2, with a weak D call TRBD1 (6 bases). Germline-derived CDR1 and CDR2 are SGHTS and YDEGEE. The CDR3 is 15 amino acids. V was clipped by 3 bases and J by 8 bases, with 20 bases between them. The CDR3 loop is CASSSWKQGSQGYTF. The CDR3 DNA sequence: TGTGCCAGCAGCTCATGGAAACAGGGAAGTCAAGGCTACACCTTC.

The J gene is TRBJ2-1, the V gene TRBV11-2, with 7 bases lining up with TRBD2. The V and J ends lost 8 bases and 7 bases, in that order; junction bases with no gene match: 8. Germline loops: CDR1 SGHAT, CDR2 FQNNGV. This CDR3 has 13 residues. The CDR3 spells CASVGEGMNEQFF. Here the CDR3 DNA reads TGTGCCAGCGTGGGGGAGGGTATGAATGAGCAGTTCTTC.

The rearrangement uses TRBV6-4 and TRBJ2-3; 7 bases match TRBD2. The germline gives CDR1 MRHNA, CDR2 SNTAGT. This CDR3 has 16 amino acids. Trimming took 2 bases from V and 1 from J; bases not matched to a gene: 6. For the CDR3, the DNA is TGTGCCAGCAGTGACCAGGCGGGAGTTGGCACAGATACGCAGTATTTT. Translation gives CASSDQAGVGTDTQYF.

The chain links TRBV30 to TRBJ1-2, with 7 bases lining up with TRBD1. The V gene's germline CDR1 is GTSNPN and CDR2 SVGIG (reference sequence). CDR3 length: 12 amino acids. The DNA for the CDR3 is TGTGCTTGGGTGGGGACAGATGGCGGCTACACCTTC. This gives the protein CAWVGTDGGYTF.

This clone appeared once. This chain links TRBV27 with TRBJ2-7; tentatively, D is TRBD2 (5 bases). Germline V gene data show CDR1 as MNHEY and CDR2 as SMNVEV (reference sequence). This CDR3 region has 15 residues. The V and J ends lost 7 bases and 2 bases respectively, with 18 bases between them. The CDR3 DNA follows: TGTGCCAGCACCCGAACCCCGCGGGCCCCCTACGAGCAGTACTTC. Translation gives CASTRTPRAPYEQYF.

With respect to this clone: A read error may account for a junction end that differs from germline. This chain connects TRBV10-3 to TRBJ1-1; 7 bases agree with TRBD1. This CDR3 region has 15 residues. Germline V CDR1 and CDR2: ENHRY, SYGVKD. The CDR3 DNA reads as TGTGCCAGCAGTCGGCCGACAGGGAGGTCCACTGAAGCTTTCTTT. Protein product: CASSRPTGRSTEAFF.

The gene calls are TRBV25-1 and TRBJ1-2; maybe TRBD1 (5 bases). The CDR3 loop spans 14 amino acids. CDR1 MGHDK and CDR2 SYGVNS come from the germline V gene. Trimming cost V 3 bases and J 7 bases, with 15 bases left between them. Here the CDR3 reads CASSERGPLGGYTF. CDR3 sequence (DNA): TGTGCCAGCAGTGAGAGGGGACCCTTGGGTGGCTACACCTTC.

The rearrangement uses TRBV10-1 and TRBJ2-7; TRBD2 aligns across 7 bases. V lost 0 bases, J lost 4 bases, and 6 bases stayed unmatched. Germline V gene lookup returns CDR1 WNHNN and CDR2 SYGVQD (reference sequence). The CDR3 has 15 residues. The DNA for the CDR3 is TGCGCCAGCAGTGAGTCACCTGGGGGAGGGTACGAGCAGTACTTC. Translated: CASSESPGGGYEQYF.

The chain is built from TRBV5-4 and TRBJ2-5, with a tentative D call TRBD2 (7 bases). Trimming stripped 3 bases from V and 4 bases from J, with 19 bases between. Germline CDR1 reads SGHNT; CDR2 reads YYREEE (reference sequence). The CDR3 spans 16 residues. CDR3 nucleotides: TGTGCCAGCAGCTCACAGGGAGGGTTAGTCGGAGAGACCCAGTACTTC. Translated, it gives CASSSQGGLVGETQYF.

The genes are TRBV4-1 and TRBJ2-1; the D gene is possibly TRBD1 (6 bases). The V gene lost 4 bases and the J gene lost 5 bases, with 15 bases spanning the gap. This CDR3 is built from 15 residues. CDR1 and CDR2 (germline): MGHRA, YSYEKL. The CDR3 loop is CASSLGAPGDNEQFF. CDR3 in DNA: TGCGCCAGCAGCCTGGGAGCGCCAGGGGACAATGAGCAGTTCTTC.

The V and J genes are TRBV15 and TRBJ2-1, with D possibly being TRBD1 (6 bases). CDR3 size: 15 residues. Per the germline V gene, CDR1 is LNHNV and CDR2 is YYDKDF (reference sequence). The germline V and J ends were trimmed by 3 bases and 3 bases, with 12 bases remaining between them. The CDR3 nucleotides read TGTGCCACCAGCAGGACAGGAATTAACTACAATGAGCAGTTCTTC. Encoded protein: CATSRTGINYNEQFF.

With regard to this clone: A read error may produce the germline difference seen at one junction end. CDR3 sequence (DNA): TGTGCCAGCAGTGACTCGGTCCCGACGAAAGAGACCCAGTACTTC. This sequence encodes CASSDSVPTKETQYF. The V call is TRBV6-6, the J call TRBJ2-5; D call uncertain. This CDR3 contains 15 residues. Germline V gives CDR1 MNHNY, CDR2 SVGAGI (reference sequence).

For the CDR3, the DNA is TGTGCCATCAGTGGGGGACAGATGAACACTGAAGCTTTCTTT. It is translated as CAISGGQMNTEAFF. The chain is built from TRBV10-3 and TRBJ1-1; TRBD1 matches at 7 bases. J lost 0 bases, V lost 4 bases, and 2 bases had no gene match. CDR3 size: 14 residues. Germline lookup yields CDR1 ENHRY and CDR2 SYGVKD.

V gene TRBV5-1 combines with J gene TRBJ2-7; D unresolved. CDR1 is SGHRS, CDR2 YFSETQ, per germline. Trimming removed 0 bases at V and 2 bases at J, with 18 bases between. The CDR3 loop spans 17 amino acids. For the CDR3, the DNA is TGCGCCAGCAGCTTGGTTGGGATGACGGCCGCTCCCTACGAGCAGTACTTC. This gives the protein CASSLVGMTAAPYEQYF. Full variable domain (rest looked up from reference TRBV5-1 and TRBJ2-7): KAGVTQTPRYLIKTRGQQVTLSCSPISGHRSVSWYQQTPGQGLQFLFEYFSETQRNKGNFPGRFSGRQFSNSRSEMNVSTLELGDSALYLCASSLVGMTAAPYEQYFGPGTRLTVT.